These 5 T cell receptor beta chains share one sample of origin, sequenced in a study of shared clonotypes between healthy human individuals. Some clones are missing from TCRdb's copy, which holds only in-frame ones; the method was immunoSEQ multiplex PCR. This table holds around 1,100,000 clones, around 77% found once. Material for sequencing was memory CD4+ T cells from PBMCs. The subset denotes: CD45RA-negative fraction. Receptors originate from a man aged 18 to 30 in good health. Some clones in this sample may be carry-over from other donors' samples.

With respect to this clone: This CDR3 is also generated by other DNA sequences in the sample. The CDR3 nucleotides read TGTGCCAGCAGTTCACCGGGACAGGTATACGAGCAGTACTTC. Amino acid sequence: CASSSPGQVYEQYF. The chain joins TRBV28 to TRBJ2-7, with 8 bases lining up with TRBD1. The CDR3 has 14 residues. CDR1 and CDR2 (germline): MDHEN, SYDVKM. V lost 4 bases, J lost 4 bases, and 6 bases stayed unmatched.

This chain joins TRBV28 and TRBJ1-2; possibly TRBD1 for D (5 bases). Germline-derived CDR1 and CDR2 are MDHEN and SYDVKM. Between the trimmed V and J ends, which lost 6 bases and 8 bases, there was a span of 19 bases. CDR3 length: 14 residues. DNA for the CDR3: TGTGCCAGCAGAGCAGGGATCGGTATCGGGGGCTACACCTTC. Its translation: CASRAGIGIGGYTF.

V usage is TRBV7-2 and J usage is TRBJ2-4; D is perhaps TRBD1 or TRBD2 (5 bases each). The CDR3 has 17 amino acids. Trimming cost V 0 bases and J 4 bases, with 16 bases left between them. Germline V gene sequence: CDR1 SGHTA, CDR2 FQGNSA. As DNA, the CDR3 is TGTGCCAGCAGCTTAGCGGGGCTGGGCGGGTGGAAAAACATTCAGTACTTC. It is translated as CASSLAGLGGWKNIQYF.

This clone was observed a handful of times. The rearrangement uses TRBV25-1 and TRBJ1-1; 9 positions agree with TRBD1. The V segment lost 4 bases and the J segment 3 bases; nucleotides outside the gene matches: 12. Germline CDR1 reads MGHDK; CDR2 reads SYGVNS. The CDR3 is 17 residues long. CDR3 region: CASSGVGQGRWDTEAFF. In DNA, the CDR3 is TGTGCCAGCAGTGGGGTCGGACAGGGGAGGTGGGACACTGAAGCTTTCTTT.

CDR3 nucleotides: TGCAGCGTTGTGTCCCCGGGAGAGACCCAGTACTTC. It specifies CSVVSPGETQYF. The chain uses TRBV29-1 and TRBJ2-5, with no clear D. Germline values: CDR1 SQVTM, CDR2 ANQGSEA. This CDR3 contains 12 residues. V gave up 4 bases and J gave up 4 bases, with 10 bases separating them.